A selection of T cell receptor beta chains follows, all from one sample in a study of cytomegalovirus exposure and HLA in healthy donors. Here immunoSEQ multiplex PCR was the method, and the copy in TCRdb shows in-frame clones only, minus some. This repertoire shows under 100,000 clones, around four fifths found once; its top ten account for about 2.1%. Source material: PBMCs. The receptors here all came from a boy aged 5-17 years in good health and CMV-seronegative. CDR3s leave out the opening cysteine and the closing phenylalanine or tryptophan. The D gene is left open where the match is weak.

D: .
V: TRBV10-1
J: TRBJ2-3
CDR3: ASSPITNGTQY

D: TRBD1
V: TRBV6-5
J: TRBJ1-1
CDR3: ASSKTGLNTEAF

D: .
V: TRBV5-1
J: TRBJ1-6
CDR3: ASSNAGESNSPLH

D: TRBD1
V: TRBV11-2
J: TRBJ1-1
CDR3: ASSSRRGQGGTEAF

D: .
V: TRBV4-1
J: TRBJ2-7
CDR3: ASSQTPLKGSYEQY

D: TRBD1
V: TRBV9
J: TRBJ2-7
CDR3: ASSTSGTGFEQY

D: .
V: TRBV5-6
J: TRBJ2-1
CDR3: ASSQDTNPYNEQF

D: TRBD1
V: TRBV29-1
J: TRBJ1-2
CDR3: SVRTGDRGYT

D: .
V: TRBV25-1
J: TRBJ1-2
CDR3: ASSESGRVPSGYT

D: TRBD2
V: TRBV7-2
J: TRBJ2-1
CDR3: ASSPGLVSDEQF

D: TRBD2
V: TRBV6-4
J: TRBJ2-1
CDR3: ASSDSAGGPLNEQF

D: TRBD1
V: TRBV6-5
J: TRBJ1-2
CDR3: ASSYLDRRY

D: .
V: TRBV4-3
J: TRBJ1-4
CDR3: ASSQGMGALEKLF

D: TRBD1
V: TRBV11-3
J: TRBJ2-7
CDR3: ASSSDRVNEQY

D: .
V: TRBV7-8
J: TRBJ1-2
CDR3: ASSLVGGDYGYT

D: .
V: TRBV4-3
J: TRBJ2-7
CDR3: ASSADSYEQY

D: TRBD1
V: TRBV5-1
J: TRBJ2-7
CDR3: ASSPKDRSLTEQY

D: TRBD2
V: TRBV4-2
J: TRBJ2-1
CDR3: ASSLRTSGRENEQF

D: .
V: TRBV5-8
J: TRBJ2-1
CDR3: ASSLEVSSPANEQF

D: .
V: TRBV6-1
J: TRBJ1-1
CDR3: ASSEQGLTEAF

D: TRBD1
V: TRBV7-9
J: TRBJ2-5
CDR3: ASSSTGGEETQY

D: .
V: TRBV29-1
J: TRBJ2-6
CDR3: SVAFTGANVLT

D: TRBD2
V: TRBV4-3
J: TRBJ2-3
CDR3: ASSQDLDSGSTDTQY

D: TRBD1
V: TRBV6-5
J: TRBJ2-7
CDR3: ASSSGQVYEQY

D: .
V: TRBV19
J: TRBJ1-1
CDR3: ASTPPGRARPEAF

D: .
V: TRBV4-1
J: TRBJ1-1
CDR3: ASSLRRTAENTEAF

D: .
V: TRBV29-1
J: TRBJ2-7
CDR3: SVGDDGYEQY

D: .
V: TRBV7-9
J: TRBJ2-7
CDR3: ASSSPGSYEQY

D: .
V: TRBV7-2
J: TRBJ2-7
CDR3: ASSLGPSAAYEQY

D: .
V: TRBV27
J: TRBJ1-2
CDR3: ASSLGRLNYGYT

D: .
V: TRBV6-5
J: TRBJ2-6
CDR3: ASSYLASGANVLT

D: .
V: TRBV30
J: TRBJ2-1
CDR3: AWSRSGSSSYNEQF

D: TRBD1
V: TRBV5-1
J: TRBJ2-7
CDR3: ASSAYRDRAREQY

D: .
V: TRBV2
J: TRBJ1-5
CDR3: ASDRQGNQPQH

D: TRBD1
V: TRBV2
J: TRBJ1-2
CDR3: ASTHRGTVGYT

D: .
V: TRBV10-3
J: TRBJ1-1
CDR3: AISDEGRAEAF

D: TRBD1
V: TRBV6-5
J: TRBJ1-1
CDR3: ASTPQGVTEAF

D: .
V: TRBV28
J: TRBJ2-2
CDR3: ASSPRTDNTGELF

D: .
V: TRBV15
J: TRBJ2-1
CDR3: ATSSRVAYNEQF

D: .
V: TRBV7-2
J: TRBJ2-7
CDR3: ASSPVAVPPLEQY

D: TRBD2
V: TRBV7-2
J: TRBJ2-1
CDR3: ALERSGAYNEQF

D: TRBD1
V: TRBV6-6
J: TRBJ1-3
CDR3: ASRADRESGNTIY

D: .
V: TRBV4-3
J: TRBJ2-7
CDR3: ASSQERDTSYKQY

D: .
V: TRBV6-5
J: TRBJ1-1
CDR3: ASRGLGRQNTEAF

D: TRBD1
V: TRBV4-1
J: TRBJ1-1
CDR3: ASSLWTGPGDTEAF

D: .
V: TRBV11-2
J: TRBJ1-4
CDR3: ASSLEVAGEKLF